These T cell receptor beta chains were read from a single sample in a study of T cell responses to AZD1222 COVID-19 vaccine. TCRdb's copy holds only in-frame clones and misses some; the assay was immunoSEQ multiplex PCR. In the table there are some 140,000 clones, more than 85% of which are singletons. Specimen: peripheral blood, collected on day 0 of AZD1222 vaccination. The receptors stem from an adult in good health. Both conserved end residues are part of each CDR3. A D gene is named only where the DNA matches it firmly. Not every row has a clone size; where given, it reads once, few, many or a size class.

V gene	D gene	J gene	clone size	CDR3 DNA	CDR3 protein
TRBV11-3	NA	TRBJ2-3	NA	TGTGCCAGCAGCCACGGTCGCACAGATACGCAGTATTTT	CASSHGRTDTQYF
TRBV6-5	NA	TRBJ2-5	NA	TGTGCCAGCAGTTACGACAGGTGGGGTGGGGAGACCCAGTACTTC	CASSYDRWGGETQYF
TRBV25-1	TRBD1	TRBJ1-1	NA	TGTGCCAGCAGTGATTCTGGACAGGGGGCGGCTGAAGCTTTCTTT	CASSDSGQGAAEAFF
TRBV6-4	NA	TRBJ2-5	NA	TGTGCCAGCAGTGAGGGGGCCGGGGAGACCCAGTACTTC	CASSEGAGETQYF
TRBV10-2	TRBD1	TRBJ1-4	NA	TGCGCCAGCAGGACAGGGAATCGTGAAAAACTGTTTTTT	CASRTGNREKLFF
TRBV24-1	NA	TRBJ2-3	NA	TGTGCCACCAGTGACGTTGGACAGGGAGGGCGGAATACGCAGTATTTT	CATSDVGQGGRNTQYF
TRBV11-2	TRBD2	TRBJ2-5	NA	TGTGCCAGCAGCCCCCCCGCTAGCGGGGTTCAAGAGACCCAGTACTTC	CASSPPASGVQETQYF
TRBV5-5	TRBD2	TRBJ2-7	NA	TGTGCCAGCAGCTCGGGAGGCTACGAGCAGTACTTC	CASSSGGYEQYF
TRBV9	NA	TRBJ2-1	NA	TGTGCCAGCAGCCCCCCGCGGGTTAGCGGTAACAATGAGCAGTTCTTC	CASSPPRVSGNNEQFF
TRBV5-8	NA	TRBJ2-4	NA	TGTGCCAGCAGCTTGCGGTGGGTTAGGGGCAGCGTCGCCATTCAGTACTTC	CASSLRWVRGSVAIQYF
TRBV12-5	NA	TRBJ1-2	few	TGTGCTAGTGGTTTGGGCCCCCCGGGGGGCTACACCTTC	CASGLGPPGGYTF
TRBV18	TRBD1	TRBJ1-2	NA	TGTGCCAGCTCACCAGGGACAGGGATTGACTATGGCTACACCTTC	CASSPGTGIDYGYTF
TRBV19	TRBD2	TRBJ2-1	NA	TGTGCCAGTAATCTAGCGGGTGGCAATGAGCAGTTCTTC	CASNLAGGNEQFF
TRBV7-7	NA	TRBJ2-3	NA	TGTGCCAGCAGTCCTCGATACAGCGGCCCAGATACGCAGTATTTT	CASSPRYSGPDTQYF
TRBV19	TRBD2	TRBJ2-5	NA	TGTGCCAGTAGCGGACTAGCGGGAGCACAAGAGACCCAGTACTTC	CASSGLAGAQETQYF
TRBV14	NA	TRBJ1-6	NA	TGTGCCAGCAGCCAAGTGGGGAAGAACACTCGCTCCTATAATTCACCCCTCCACTTT	CASSQVGKNTRSYNSPLHF
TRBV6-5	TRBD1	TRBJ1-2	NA	TGTGCCAGCAGTTCAAGCAGGGGGCTCGGGTCTGGCTACACCTTC	CASSSSRGLGSGYTF
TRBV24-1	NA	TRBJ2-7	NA	TGTGCCACCAGGAGTGGGTCCGGAGTTGGAACCTACGAGCAGTACTTC	CATRSGSGVGTYEQYF
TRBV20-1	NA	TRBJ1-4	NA	TGCAGTGCTAGTCGAGCAGGCGGTGAAAAACTGTTTTTT	CSASRAGGEKLFF
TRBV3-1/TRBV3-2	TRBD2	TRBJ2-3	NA	TGTGCCAGCAGCTTCCCCGGGGGGTTCGGCATGACAGATACGCAGTATTTT	CASSFPGGFGMTDTQYF
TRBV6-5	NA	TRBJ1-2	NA	TGTGCCAGCAGTCTCCGTGTCGGGACCGACCCCTACACCTTC	CASSLRVGTDPYTF
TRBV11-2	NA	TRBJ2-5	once	TGTGCCAGCAGCATCACGGGGGTCCAAGAGACCCAGTACTTC	CASSITGVQETQYF
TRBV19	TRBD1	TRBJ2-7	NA	TGTGCCAGTAGTCCCGGACAGGGAGGCACCTACGAGCAGTACTTC	CASSPGQGGTYEQYF
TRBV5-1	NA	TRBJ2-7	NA	TGCGCCAGCAGCTTGGTTGCTACCAAGCAATACGAGCAGTACTTC	CASSLVATKQYEQYF
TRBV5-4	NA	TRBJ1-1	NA	TGTGCCAGCAGCACCGGCAGGGCAGGTCACACTGAAGCTTTCTTT	CASSTGRAGHTEAFF
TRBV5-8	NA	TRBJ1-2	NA	TGTGCCAGCAGCTTGGTGGGGAACTTTAACTATGGCTACACCTTC	CASSLVGNFNYGYTF
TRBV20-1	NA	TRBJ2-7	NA	TGCAGTGCTAGAGATAGGCTCGAGCAGTACTTC	CSARDRLEQYF
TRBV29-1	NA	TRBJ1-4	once	TGCAGCGTTGAAAGGCAGACTAATGAAAAACTGTTTTTT	CSVERQTNEKLFF
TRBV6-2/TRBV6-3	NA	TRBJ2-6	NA	TGTGCCAGCAGTTACGGCCCGAGAGGGTCCGGGGCCAACGTCCTGACTTTC	CASSYGPRGSGANVLTF
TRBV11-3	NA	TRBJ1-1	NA	TGTGCCAGCAGCTTAGTAGTAGGCGCTGAAGCTTTCTTT	CASSLVVGAEAFF
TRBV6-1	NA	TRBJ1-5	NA	TGTGTCAGCAGTGAAGGGGCAGGAGGTCAGCCCCAGCATTTT	CVSSEGAGGQPQHF
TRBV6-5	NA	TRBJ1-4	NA	TGTGCCAGCAGGGCATCTATTTACTACGAAAAACTGTTTTTT	CASRASIYYEKLFF
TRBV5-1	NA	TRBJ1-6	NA	TGCGCCAGCAGCTTTGATTCGGGTGGAATAGGCTCACCCCTCCACTTT	CASSFDSGGIGSPLHF
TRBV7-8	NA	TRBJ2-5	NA	TGTGCCAGCAGCCCCGGGCGGGAGACCCAGTACTTC	CASSPGRETQYF
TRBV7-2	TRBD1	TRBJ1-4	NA	TGTGCCAGCAGTCCGACAGGGGTAGGGGAGGCTGAAAAACTGTTTTTT	CASSPTGVGEAEKLFF
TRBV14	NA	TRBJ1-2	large	TGTGCCAGCAGCCTTTTCGGGACACTCTATGGCTACACCTTC	CASSLFGTLYGYTF
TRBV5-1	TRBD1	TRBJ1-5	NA	TGCGCCAGCAGCTTGGGGGGACAGCATCAGCCCCAGCATTTT	CASSLGGQHQPQHF
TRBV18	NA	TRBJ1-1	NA	TGTGCCAGCTCACCACCGATAGGCCCCCTGGGCACTGAAGCTTTCTTT	CASSPPIGPLGTEAFF
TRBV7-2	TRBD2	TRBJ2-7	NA	TGTGCCAGCAGCTTCAGACTAGCGGGTCCCTACGAGCAGTACTTC	CASSFRLAGPYEQYF
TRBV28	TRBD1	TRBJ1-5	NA	TGTGCCAGCAGTTTAGGGAGGACAGGGCTCCAGCCCCAGCATTTT	CASSLGRTGLQPQHF
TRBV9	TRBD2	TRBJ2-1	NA	TGTGCCAGCAGCGCCCGTAGCGGGAGCCCGAATGAGCAGTTCTTC	CASSARSGSPNEQFF
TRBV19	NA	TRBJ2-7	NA	TGTGCCAGTGCGGACAGTGTAACCTACGAGCAGTACTTC	CASADSVTYEQYF
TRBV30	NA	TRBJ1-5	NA	TGTGCCTGGGGAACAGGTTATAGCAATCAGCCCCAGCATTTT	CAWGTGYSNQPQHF
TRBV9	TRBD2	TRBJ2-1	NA	TGTGCCAGCAGCCAACGAATCGGGACTAGCGGCAATGAGCAGTTCTTC	CASSQRIGTSGNEQFF
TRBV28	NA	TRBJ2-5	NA	TGTGCCAGCACTCCCGTGGGGGTAGAGACCCAGTACTTC	CASTPVGVETQYF